Only a few counts were recorded for the clone carrying this T cell receptor beta chain. Its specificity is unknown. This sample was taken from a study of Graves' ophthalmopathy and Graves' hyperthyroidism. Study-level results: The model reached around 70% sensitivity and about 73% specificity for predicting ophthalmopathy progression.

Patients with other autoimmune diseases, uncontrolled infections, pregnancy or lactation were excluded. The sequenced template was RNA, covering the TCR beta CDR3 region. Scientists carried out first-round RT-PCR using HTBI primers and then a second-round multiplex PCR. TCRdb reanalysed the multiplex PCR reads using MiXCR and keeps one entry per CDR3 protein. Of more than 1,000,000 distinct CDR3 sequences in the sample, 35% to 40% are singletons; the top ten hold 11%. Trimming removed 1 base at V and 0 bases at J, with 13 bases between. The CDR3 consists of 17 residues. The germline V gene encodes CDR1 SGHTA and CDR2 FQGNSA.

The receptor's source is an adult man with Graves' hyperthyroidism. The chain links TRBV7-2 to TRBJ1-5; no clear D gene. Sequencing used peripheral blood or thyroid tissue (not recorded which). As DNA, the CDR3 is TGTGCCAGCAGCTTAGTCGGACGGGTCTATAGCAATCAGCCCCAGCATTTT. This translates into CASSLVGRVYSNQPQHF.